This T cell receptor (beta chain) derives from a study of T and B cells in COVID-19 patients. Study background: Peripheral blood came from COVID-19 patients with active infection or after recovery. Critical illness requiring mechanical ventilation or extracorporeal membrane oxygenation affected about 60% of the 20 active-infection patients. Regarding the study as a whole: Patients with COVID-19 reportedly showed strongly skewed T cell receptor beta variable and joining gene usage.

CDR3 length: 15 amino acids. Germline V CDR1 and CDR2: SGHNT, YYREEE (reference sequence). Losses at the gene ends were 0 bases for V and 3 bases for J; bases not matched to a gene: 5. Multiplex PCR with BIOMED2 TRB-A/B primer pools amplified TRB rearrangements. TCRdb recomputed calls from the multiplex PCR reads with MiXCR, one row per CDR3 protein. The table lists 20,000 to 25,000 distinct CDR3 sequences, under 30% of them singletons, with 2.5% to 3% in the top ten. Remarks on this clonotype: Its specificity is not known.

TRB was amplified from about 250-500 ng of blood genomic DNA. The receptor's source is a human donor who had recovered from COVID-19. What was sequenced was blood. V usage is TRBV5-4 and J usage is TRBJ2-7; 8 bases agree with TRBD2. CDR3: CASSLAGAGVYEQYF. The CDR3 bases are TGTGCCAGCAGCTTGGCCGGAGCGGGAGTCTACGAGCAGTACTTC.